A selection of T cell receptor beta chains follows, all from one sample in a study of T-cell reconstitution after alpha-beta-depleted transplantation in children. In TCRdb, the PCR reads were re-called with MiXCR into one record per CDR3 protein. The sample carries roughly 610,000 distinct CDR3 sequences, roughly 10% recorded once. Sequencing used PBMCs from the stem cell graft donor, obtained from the stem cell graft. These TCRs come from a human donor who donated a stem cell graft to a child with acute myeloid leukemia. CDR3s leave out the opening cysteine and the closing phenylalanine or tryptophan.

cdr3_aa | v_call
ASSLDLAVSSYEQY | TRBV5-1
ASSPLTTNYGYT | TRBV27
ASRSGLAGNTGELF | TRBV28
SAPGGEWEAF | TRBV20-1
ASSELVGEAEQY | TRBV10-2
ASIPGAGPSGANVLT | TRBV6-1
ASSQARGDTQY | TRBV14
AISEDRGLRGNQPQH | TRBV10-3
SVYPSGANVLT | TRBV29-1
SAPNNNEQF | TRBV20-1
ASRGLARNTGELF | TRBV7-3
ASARGVTEAF | TRBV6-1
ASSPTWTDTQY | TRBV7-2
ASSMQGTGSLDTQY | TRBV7-8
ASRSWDEGEAF | TRBV12-3/TRBV12-4
ASSLASTSTDTQY | TRBV5-1
ASSLVGQGASNEQF | TRBV11-3
ASSSDSDIQY | TRBV7-2
ASSLGLPSSYNEQF | TRBV3-1
ASSLGVMGGTSYEQY | TRBV5-1
SASTGIQKEKLF | TRBV20-1
ATRNSRNTEAF | TRBV2
SARGVLGPSGYTDTQY | TRBV20-1
SVAGTDLNEKLF | TRBV29-1
ASSRQGVWNTEAF | TRBV19
ASSWEAGVGYNEQF | TRBV11-2
SVRDGATDTQY | TRBV29-1
ASSQVVLAADTQY | TRBV4-3
ASNLQGPRTEAF | TRBV12-3/TRBV12-4
ASSSEGYPPNIQY | TRBV7-2
ASWLGLARSGELF | TRBV6-2/TRBV6-3
ASSPQGLAGRRAGNIQY | TRBV6-1
ASSLGWGESYTEAF | TRBV11-2
ASSSERDYANNEQF | TRBV6-5
AIHSPAGGDYNEQF | TRBV7-3
SVQTSPSSYNEQF | TRBV29-1
ASSKLNAMDVGTDTQY | TRBV12-3/TRBV12-4
ASRKTGVNTGAF | TRBV12-3/TRBV12-4
ASSSDREEQY | TRBV18
ASSHGQLAKNIQY | TRBV5-6